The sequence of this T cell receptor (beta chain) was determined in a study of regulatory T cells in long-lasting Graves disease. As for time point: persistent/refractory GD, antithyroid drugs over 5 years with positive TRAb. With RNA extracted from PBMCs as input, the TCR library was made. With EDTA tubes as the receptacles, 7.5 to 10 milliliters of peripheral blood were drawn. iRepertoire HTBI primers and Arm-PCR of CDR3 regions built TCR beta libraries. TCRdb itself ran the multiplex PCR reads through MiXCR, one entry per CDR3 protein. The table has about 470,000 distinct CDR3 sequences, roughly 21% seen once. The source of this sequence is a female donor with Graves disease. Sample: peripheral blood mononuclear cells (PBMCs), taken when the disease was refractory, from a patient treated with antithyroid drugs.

The CDR3 protein is CSAPSGGDRETQYF. CDR3 in DNA: TGCAGTGCTCCTAGCGGGGGTGATAGAGAGACCCAGTACTTC. The chain has TRBV20-1 and TRBJ2-5, with 10 positions matching TRBD2. V was pared by 5 bases and J by 4 bases, with 7 bases of the junction left unmatched. The CDR3 is 14 amino acids. CDR1 DFQATT and CDR2 SNEGSKA come from the germline V gene (reference sequence).